A single T cell receptor (beta chain) is shown here with its context. Its target is unknown. This specimen belongs to a study of Ad26.COV2.S vaccination and SARS-CoV-2 variants. The overall study: Once, or twice with 56 days between doses, Ad26.COV2.S was given intramuscularly.

This CDR3 comprises 16 residues. V lost 0 bases, J lost 0 bases, and 10 bases lay in between. The germline CDR1 and CDR2 sequences are SGDLS and YYNGEE. Assay: immunoSEQ multiplex PCR; the TCRdb copy retains only in-frame clones and omits some. This sample yields approximately 300,000 clones, of which roughly 86% are seen a single time; around 1.9% belongs to the top ten. Treatment reported: some 20 received Ad26.COV2.S at low or high dose, single or two shots; about 5 received placebo; per-sample allocation not given. Collection of samples fell on day 63 after the first vaccine or placebo injection. Overall study findings and caveats: Substantial response breadth was reportedly seen for spike-specific CD8+ and CD4+ T cells after vaccination.

Sequencing was performed on peripheral blood, taken in a trial of Ad26.COV2.S vaccine versus placebo. The receptor was isolated from a person aged 18-60 years who received the Ad26.COV2.S COVID-19 vaccine or a placebo. The chain recombines TRBV9 with TRBJ1-3, with D unclear. Written as DNA, the CDR3 is TGTGCCAGCAGCGTAGAGCCCGGCTACTCTGGAAACACCATATATTTT. Its translation: CASSVEPGYSGNTIYF.